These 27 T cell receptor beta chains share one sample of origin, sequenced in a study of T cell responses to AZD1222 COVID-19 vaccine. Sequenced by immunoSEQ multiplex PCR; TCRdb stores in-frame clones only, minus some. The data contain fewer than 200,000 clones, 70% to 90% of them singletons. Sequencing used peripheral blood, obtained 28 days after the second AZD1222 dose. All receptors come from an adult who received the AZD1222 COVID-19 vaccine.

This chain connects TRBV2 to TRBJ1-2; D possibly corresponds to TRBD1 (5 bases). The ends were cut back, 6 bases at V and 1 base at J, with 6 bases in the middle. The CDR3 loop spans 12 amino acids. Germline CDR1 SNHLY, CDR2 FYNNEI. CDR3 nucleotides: TGTGCCAGCAGCGACAGTAACTATGGCTACACCTTC. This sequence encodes CASSDSNYGYTF. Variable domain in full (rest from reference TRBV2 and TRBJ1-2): EPEVTQTPSHQVTQMGQEVILRCVPISNHLYFYWYRQILGQKVEFLVSFYNNEISEKSEIFDDQFSVERPDGSNFTLKIRSTKLEDSAMYFCASSDSNYGYTFGSGTRLTVV.

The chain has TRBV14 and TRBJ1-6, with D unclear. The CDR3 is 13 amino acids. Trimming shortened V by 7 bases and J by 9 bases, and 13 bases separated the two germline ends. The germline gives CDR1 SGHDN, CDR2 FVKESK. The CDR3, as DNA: TGTGCCAGCACCATTAGTCCTGGTTCACCCCTCCACTTT. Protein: CASTISPGSPLHF.

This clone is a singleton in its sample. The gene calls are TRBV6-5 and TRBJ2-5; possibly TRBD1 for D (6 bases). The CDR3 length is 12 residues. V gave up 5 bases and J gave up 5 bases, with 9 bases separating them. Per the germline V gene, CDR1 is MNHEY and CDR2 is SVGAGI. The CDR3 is CASSRGTETQYF. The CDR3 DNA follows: TGTGCCAGCAGTAGGGGGACGGAGACCCAGTACTTC.

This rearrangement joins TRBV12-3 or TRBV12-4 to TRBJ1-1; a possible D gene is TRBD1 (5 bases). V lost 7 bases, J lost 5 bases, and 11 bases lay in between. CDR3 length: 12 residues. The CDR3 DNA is TGTGCCAGCACAGACGGGGCAACTGAAGCTTTCTTT. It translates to CASTDGATEAFF.

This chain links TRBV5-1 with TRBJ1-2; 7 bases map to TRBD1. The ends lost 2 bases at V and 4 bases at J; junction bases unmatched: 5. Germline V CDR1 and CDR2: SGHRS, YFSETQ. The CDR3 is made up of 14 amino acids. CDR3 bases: TGCGCCAGCAGCTTAGGGGACAGCTCCTATGGCTACACCTTC. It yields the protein CASSLGDSSYGYTF.

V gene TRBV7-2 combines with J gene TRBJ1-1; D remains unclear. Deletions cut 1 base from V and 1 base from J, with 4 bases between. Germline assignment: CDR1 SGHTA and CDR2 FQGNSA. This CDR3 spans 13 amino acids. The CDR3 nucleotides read TGTGCCAGCAGCTTAGGGGAGAACACTGAAGCTTTCTTT. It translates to CASSLGENTEAFF.

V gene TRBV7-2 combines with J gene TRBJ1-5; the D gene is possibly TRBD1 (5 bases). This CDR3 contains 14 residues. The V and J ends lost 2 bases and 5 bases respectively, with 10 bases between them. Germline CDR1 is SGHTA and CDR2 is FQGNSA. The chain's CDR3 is CASSLLGGDQPQHF. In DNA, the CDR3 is TGTGCCAGCAGCTTACTAGGAGGGGATCAGCCCCAGCATTTT.

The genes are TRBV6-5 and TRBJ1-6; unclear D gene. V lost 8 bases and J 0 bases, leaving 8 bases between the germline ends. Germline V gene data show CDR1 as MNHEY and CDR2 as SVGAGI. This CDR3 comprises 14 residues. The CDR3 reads CASQEFSYNSPLHF. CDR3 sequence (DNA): TGTGCCAGCCAGGAGTTCTCCTATAATTCACCCCTCCACTTT.

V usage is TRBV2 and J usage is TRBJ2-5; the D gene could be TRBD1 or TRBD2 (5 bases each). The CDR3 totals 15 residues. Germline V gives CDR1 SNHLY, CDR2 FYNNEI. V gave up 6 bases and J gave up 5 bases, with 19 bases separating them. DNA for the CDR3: TGTGCCAGCAGACGGCGAGGGACGGATGGGGAGACCCAGTACTTC. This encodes CASRRRGTDGETQYF.

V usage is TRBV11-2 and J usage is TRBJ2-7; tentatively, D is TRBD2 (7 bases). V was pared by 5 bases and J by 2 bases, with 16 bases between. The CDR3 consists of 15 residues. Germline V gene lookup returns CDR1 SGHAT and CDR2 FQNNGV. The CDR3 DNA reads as TGTGCCAGCAGCGCCCGGGGGGCCGAGGCCTACGAGCAGTACTTC. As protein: CASSARGAEAYEQYF.

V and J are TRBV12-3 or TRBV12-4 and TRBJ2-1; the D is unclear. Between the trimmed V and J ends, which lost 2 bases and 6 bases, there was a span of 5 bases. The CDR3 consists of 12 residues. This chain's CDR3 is CASSLNRNEQFF. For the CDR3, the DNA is TGTGCCAGCAGTTTAAATCGCAATGAGCAGTTCTTC.

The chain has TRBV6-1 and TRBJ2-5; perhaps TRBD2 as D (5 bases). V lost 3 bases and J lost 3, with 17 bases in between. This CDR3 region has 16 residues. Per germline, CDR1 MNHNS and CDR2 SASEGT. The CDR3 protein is CASSDAISDGEETQYF. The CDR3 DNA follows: TGTGCCAGCAGTGACGCAATATCTGACGGGGAAGAGACCCAGTACTTC.

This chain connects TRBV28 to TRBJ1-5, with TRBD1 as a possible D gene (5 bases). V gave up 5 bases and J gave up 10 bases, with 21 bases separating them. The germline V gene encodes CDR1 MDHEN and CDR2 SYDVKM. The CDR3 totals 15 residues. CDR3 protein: CASSAPRGVGFPQHF. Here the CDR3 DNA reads TGTGCCAGCAGTGCCCCCCGGGGGGTTGGGTTCCCCCAGCATTTT.

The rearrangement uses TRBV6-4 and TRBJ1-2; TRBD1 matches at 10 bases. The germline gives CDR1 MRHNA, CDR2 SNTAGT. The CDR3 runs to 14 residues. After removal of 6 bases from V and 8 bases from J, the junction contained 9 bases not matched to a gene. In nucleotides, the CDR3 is TGTGCCAGCAGCGACCCGGGGGACAGGGGAGGCTACACCTTC. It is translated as CASSDPGDRGGYTF.

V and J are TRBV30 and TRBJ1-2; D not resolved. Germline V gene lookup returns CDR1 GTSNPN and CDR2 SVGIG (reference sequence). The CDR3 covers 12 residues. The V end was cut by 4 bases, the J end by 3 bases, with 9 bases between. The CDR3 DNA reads TGTGCCTGGAAGGGTTCGGACTATGGCTACACCTTC. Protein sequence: CAWKGSDYGYTF.

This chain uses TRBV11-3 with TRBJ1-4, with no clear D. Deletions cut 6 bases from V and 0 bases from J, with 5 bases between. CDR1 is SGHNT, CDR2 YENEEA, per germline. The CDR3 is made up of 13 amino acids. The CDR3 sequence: CASSRATNEKLFF. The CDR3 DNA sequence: TGTGCCAGCAGTAGGGCAACTAATGAAAAACTGTTTTTT.

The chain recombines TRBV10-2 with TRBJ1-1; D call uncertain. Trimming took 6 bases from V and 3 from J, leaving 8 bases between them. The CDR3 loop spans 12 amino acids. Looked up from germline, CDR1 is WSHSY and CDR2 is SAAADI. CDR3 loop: CASRGYDTEAFF. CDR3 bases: TGCGCCAGCAGGGGTTATGACACTGAAGCTTTCTTT.

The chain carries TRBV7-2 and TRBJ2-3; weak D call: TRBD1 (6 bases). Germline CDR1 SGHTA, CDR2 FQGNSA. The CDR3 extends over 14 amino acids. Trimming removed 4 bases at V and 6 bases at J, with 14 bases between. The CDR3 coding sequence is TGTGCCAGCAGCTCAGGGACATTAAGGGATACGCAGTATTTT. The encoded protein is CASSSGTLRDTQYF. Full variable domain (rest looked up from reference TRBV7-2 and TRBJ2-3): GAGVSQSPSNKVTEKGKDVELRCDPISGHTALYWYRQSLGQGLEFLIYFQGNSAPDKSGLPSDRFSAERTGGSVSTLTIQRTQQEDSAVYLCASSSGTLRDTQYFGPGTRLTVL.

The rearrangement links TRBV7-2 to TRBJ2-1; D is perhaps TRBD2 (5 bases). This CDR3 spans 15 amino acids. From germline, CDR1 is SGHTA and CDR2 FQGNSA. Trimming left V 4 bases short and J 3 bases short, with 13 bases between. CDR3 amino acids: CASSSNVGVYNEQFF. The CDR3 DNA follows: TGTGCCAGCAGCTCTAATGTCGGGGTCTACAATGAGCAGTTCTTC.

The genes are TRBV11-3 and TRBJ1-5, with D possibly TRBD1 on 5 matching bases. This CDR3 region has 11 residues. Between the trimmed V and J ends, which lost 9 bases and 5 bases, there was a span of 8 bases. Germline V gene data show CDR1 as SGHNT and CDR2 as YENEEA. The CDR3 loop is CARDSDQPQHF. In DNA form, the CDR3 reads TGTGCCAGAGACAGCGATCAGCCCCAGCATTTT.

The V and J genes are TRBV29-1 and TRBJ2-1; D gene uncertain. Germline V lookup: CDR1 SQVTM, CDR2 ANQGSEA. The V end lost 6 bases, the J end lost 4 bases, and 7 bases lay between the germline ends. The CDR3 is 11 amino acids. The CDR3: CSVSLYNEQFF. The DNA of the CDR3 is TGCAGCGTCTCCCTATACAATGAGCAGTTCTTC.

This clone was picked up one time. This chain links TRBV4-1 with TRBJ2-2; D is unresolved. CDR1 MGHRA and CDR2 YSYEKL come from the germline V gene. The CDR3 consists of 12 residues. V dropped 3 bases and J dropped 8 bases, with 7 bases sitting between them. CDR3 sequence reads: CASSQTTGELFF. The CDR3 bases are TGCGCCAGCAGCCAGACCACTGGGGAGCTGTTTTTT.

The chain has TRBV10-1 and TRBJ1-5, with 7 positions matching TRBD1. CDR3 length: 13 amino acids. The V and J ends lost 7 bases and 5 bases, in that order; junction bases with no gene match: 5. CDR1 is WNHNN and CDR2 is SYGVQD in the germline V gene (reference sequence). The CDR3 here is CASKGARDQPQHF. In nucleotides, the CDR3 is TGCGCCAGCAAGGGGGCGAGAGATCAGCCCCAGCATTTT.

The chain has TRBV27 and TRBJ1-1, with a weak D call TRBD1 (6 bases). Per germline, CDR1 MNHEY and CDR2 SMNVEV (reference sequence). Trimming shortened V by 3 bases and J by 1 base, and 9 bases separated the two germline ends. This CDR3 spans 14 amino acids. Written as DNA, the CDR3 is TGTGCCAGCAGTTTTATGACAGGGAACACTGAAGCTTTCTTT. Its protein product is CASSFMTGNTEAFF.

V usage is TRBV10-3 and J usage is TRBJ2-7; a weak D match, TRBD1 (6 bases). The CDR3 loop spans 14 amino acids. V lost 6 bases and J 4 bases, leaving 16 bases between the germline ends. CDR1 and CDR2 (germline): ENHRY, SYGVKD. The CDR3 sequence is CAIRETGGSYEQYF. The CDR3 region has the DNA TGTGCCATCAGGGAGACAGGAGGATCGTACGAGCAGTACTTC.

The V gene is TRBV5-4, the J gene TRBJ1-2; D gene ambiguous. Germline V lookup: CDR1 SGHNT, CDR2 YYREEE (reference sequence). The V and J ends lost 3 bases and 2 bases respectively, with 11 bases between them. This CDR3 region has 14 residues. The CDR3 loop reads CASSSSLWNYGYTF. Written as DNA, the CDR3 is TGTGCCAGCAGCTCCAGTCTTTGGAACTATGGCTACACCTTC. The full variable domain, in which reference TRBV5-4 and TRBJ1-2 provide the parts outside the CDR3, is ETGVTQSPTHLIKTRGQQVTLRCSSQSGHNTVSWYQQALGQGPQFIFQYYREEENGRGNFPPRFSGLQFPNYSSELNVNALELDDSALYLCASSSSLWNYGYTFGSGTRLTVV.

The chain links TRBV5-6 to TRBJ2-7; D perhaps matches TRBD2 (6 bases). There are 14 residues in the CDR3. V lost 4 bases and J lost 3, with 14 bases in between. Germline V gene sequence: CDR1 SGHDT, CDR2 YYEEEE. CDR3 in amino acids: CASSPAGRHYEQYF. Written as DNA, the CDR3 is TGTGCCAGCAGCCCCGCGGGACGGCACTACGAGCAGTACTTC.